The TCR beta chain described here comes from a study of blood T cell repertoires in COVID-19. Study-level background: The United States, Italy and Spain provided the acute and convalescent COVID-19 samples. The analysed material was cDNA or gDNA that came from T cells, B-cell-depleted T cells, or PBMCs.

CDR3 length: 13 residues. Trimming cost V 4 bases and J 4 bases; bases outside gene matches: 1. Germline V CDR1 and CDR2: SNHLY, FYNNEI. Authors' analysis steps: Nucleated cell counts were estimated from reference gene primer amplification. Sequencing was performed with immunoSEQ multiplex PCR; in TCRdb, only in-frame clones are kept and a portion is missing. The V and J calls and clone size are taken from that table; D and trimming were inferred from the DNA. The data show around 150,000 clones, about 86% seen once. The chain couples TRBV2 to TRBJ2-1; 7 nucleotides line up with TRBD2. Source material: peripheral blood. This clonotype was obtained from a man between 65 and 85 years old with acute or convalescent COVID-19. Here the CDR3 reads CASSGGGYNEQFF. The CDR3 DNA sequence: TGTGCCAGCAGTGGGGGGGGTTACAATGAGCAGTTCTTC.